Given below is one TCR beta chain in context. The source of the sample is a study of OX40 agonist ivuxolimab in advanced cancers. Profiling relied on immunoSEQ multiplex PCR, and the TCRdb table lists in-frame clones only, not all of them. The table includes about 62,000 clones, 85% detected once. The CDR3 is 15 residues long. Germline lookup yields CDR1 MNHEY and CDR2 SVGAGI. J was trimmed by 8 bases and V by 5 bases; bases with no gene match: 8. If patients had autoimmune disease history or systemic immunosuppression, they were excluded. This specimen was CD4+ or CD8+ T cells sorted from blood, taken in a trial of the OX40 agonist ivuxolimab. The receptor was derived from an adult with an advanced solid tumor such as melanoma, head and neck, liver or kidney cancer. The chain couples TRBV6-5 to TRBJ1-4, with 10 bases lining up with TRBD1. The CDR3 DNA sequence: TGTGCCAGCAGTACGGGACAGGGGCTCGGCGAAAAACTGTTTTTT. The encoded protein is CASSTGQGLGEKLFF.